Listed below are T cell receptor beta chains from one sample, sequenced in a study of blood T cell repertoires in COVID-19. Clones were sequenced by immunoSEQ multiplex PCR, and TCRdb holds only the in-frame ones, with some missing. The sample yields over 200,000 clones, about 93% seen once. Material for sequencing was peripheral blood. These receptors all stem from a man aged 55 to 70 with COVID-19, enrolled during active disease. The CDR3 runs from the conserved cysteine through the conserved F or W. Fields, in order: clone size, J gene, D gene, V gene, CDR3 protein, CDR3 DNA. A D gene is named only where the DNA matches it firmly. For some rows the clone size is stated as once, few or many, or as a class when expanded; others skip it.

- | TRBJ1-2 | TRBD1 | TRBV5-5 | CASSLWDRVDYGYTF | TGTGCCAGCAGCTTGTGGGACAGGGTGGACTATGGCTACACCTTC
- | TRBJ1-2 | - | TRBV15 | CATSRGGGTYGYTF | TGTGCCACCAGCAGAGGCGGGGGGACCTATGGCTACACCTTC
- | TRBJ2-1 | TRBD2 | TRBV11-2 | CASSWGLAGGNRYNEQFF | TGTGCCAGCAGCTGGGGACTAGCGGGGGGGAATCGCTACAATGAGCAGTTCTTC
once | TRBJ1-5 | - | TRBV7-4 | CASSLAISNQPQHF | TGTGCCAGCAGCTTAGCCATTAGCAATCAGCCCCAGCATTTT
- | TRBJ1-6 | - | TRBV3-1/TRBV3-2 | CASSRLQGEGSPLHF | TGTGCCAGCAGCCGGTTACAGGGTGAGGGTTCACCCCTCCACTTT
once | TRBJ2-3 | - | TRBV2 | CATLQGRATDTQYF | TGTGCCACCCTACAGGGAAGGGCCACAGATACGCAGTATTTT
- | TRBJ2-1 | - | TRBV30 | CAWLRGTTYNEQFF | TGTGCCTGGCTAAGGGGGACAACCTACAATGAGCAGTTCTTC
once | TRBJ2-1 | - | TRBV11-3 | CASSPVGADEQFF | TGTGCCAGCAGCCCTGTGGGGGCGGATGAGCAGTTCTTC
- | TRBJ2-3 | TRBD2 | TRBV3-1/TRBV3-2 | CASSQGFRGGRTDTQYF | TGTGCCAGCAGCCAAGGGTTCCGCGGGGGGCGCACAGATACGCAGTATTTT
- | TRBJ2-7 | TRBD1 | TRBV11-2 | CASSSGTDYEQYF | TGTGCCAGCAGCTCCGGGACAGACTACGAGCAGTACTTC
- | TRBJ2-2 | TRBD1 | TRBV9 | CASTRQGSTGELFF | TGTGCCAGCACCAGACAGGGCAGCACCGGGGAGCTGTTTTTT
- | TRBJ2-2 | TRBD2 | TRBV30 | CAWSGTRAGELFF | TGTGCCTGGAGTGGGACTAGGGCCGGGGAGCTGTTTTTT
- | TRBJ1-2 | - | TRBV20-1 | CSASEQPNYGYTF | TGCAGTGCTAGTGAACAGCCTAACTATGGCTACACCTTC
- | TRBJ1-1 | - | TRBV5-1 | CASSGSGIEGEAFF | TGCGCCAGCAGCGGATCAGGGATCGAAGGTGAAGCTTTCTTT
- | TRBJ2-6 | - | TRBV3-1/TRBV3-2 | CASSQVLRAGANVLTF | TGTGCCAGCAGCCAAGTTCTACGGGCTGGGGCCAACGTCCTGACTTTC
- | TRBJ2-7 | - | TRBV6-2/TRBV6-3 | CASSPFPENEQYF | TGTGCCAGCAGCCCCTTCCCGGAGAACGAGCAGTACTTC
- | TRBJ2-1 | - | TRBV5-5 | CASSLVTGNEQFF | TGTGCCAGCAGCTTGGTAACGGGGAATGAGCAGTTCTTC
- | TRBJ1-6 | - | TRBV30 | CAWSKEQTIHSPLHF | TGTGCCTGGAGTAAGGAACAGACGATTCATTCACCCCTCCACTTT